These 10 T cell receptor beta chains originate from one sample sequenced in a study of siplizumab effects on memory and regulatory T cells. This table comes from immunoSEQ multiplex PCR, and its TCRdb copy is limited to in-frame clones, with some not included. This table holds about 100,000 clones, about 95% found once. The sequencing sample was made of non-Treg CD4+ T cells sorted from blood. The origin of the receptors is a human donor in good health.

The rearrangement links TRBV2 to TRBJ1-1; no clear D. CDR1 and CDR2 from the germline V gene are SNHLY and FYNNEI. This CDR3 is 14 amino acids long. The V and J ends lost 2 bases and 1 base respectively, with 8 bases between them. CDR3 in DNA: TGTGCCAGCAGTGAATTGACTGGGAACACTGAAGCTTTCTTT. Its translation: CASSELTGNTEAFF.

The genes are TRBV6-6 and TRBJ1-1, with 9 bases aligning to TRBD1. Germline values: CDR1 MNHNY, CDR2 SVGAGI (reference sequence). CDR3 size: 15 residues. Unmatched junction bases numbered 7, after V lost 4 bases and J lost 4 bases. CDR3 sequence: CASSSPRDRVTEAFF. As DNA, the CDR3 is TGTGCCAGCAGTTCACCCCGGGACAGGGTCACTGAAGCTTTCTTT.

V is TRBV4-1 and J is TRBJ2-3; possible D gene TRBD2, 6 bases. Germline CDR1 and CDR2: MGHRA and YSYEKL. The length of the CDR3 is 15 residues. V lost 2 bases to trimming and J lost 1 base, with 10 bases between them. The CDR3 sequence is CASSQTGAGTDTQYF. CDR3 bases: TGCGCCAGCAGCCAAACGGGAGCGGGCACAGATACGCAGTATTTT.

The chain combines TRBV15 with TRBJ2-3; 11 bases map to TRBD2. With V trimmed by 3 bases and J by 6 bases, 8 bases remained unmatched. Germline CDR1 LNHNV, CDR2 YYDKDF (reference sequence). CDR3 length equals 16 residues. The CDR3 nucleotides read TGTGCCACCAGCAGGCCGCTAGCGGGAGGAGTTGATACGCAGTATTTT. Translation: CATSRPLAGGVDTQYF.

The chain has TRBV4-2 and TRBJ2-6; either TRBD1 or TRBD2 may fit D (5 bases each). Between the trimmed V and J ends, which lost 0 bases and 1 base, there was a span of 22 bases. This CDR3 is 21 amino acids long. Germline values: CDR1 LGHNA, CDR2 YNFKEQ. The CDR3 DNA is TGTGCCAGCAGCCAAGACCATAGCGCCGGACACTCTTCTTCTGGGGCCAACGTCCTGACTTTC. Residues: CASSQDHSAGHSSSGANVLTF.

V and J are TRBV30 and TRBJ2-3, with no clear D. The CDR3 contains 15 residues. CDR1 is GTSNPN, CDR2 SVGIG, per germline (reference sequence). V was pared by 2 bases and J by 6 bases, with 18 bases between. This CDR3 is CAWSRTAIVSDTQYF. The CDR3 nucleotides are TGTGCCTGGAGTCGAACAGCTATCGTAAGCGATACGCAGTATTTT.

This chain uses TRBV5-5 with TRBJ2-7; TRBD1 is a possible D gene (5 bases). The CDR3 is made up of 15 amino acids. Trimming took off 0 bases at V and 6 bases at J, with 16 bases between the two ends. From germline, CDR1 is SGHKS and CDR2 YYEKEE (reference sequence). The CDR3 reads CASSLEGRAPSEQYF. Here the CDR3 DNA reads TGTGCCAGCAGCTTGGAGGGCAGGGCCCCCTCCGAGCAGTACTTC. The complete variable domain, with remaining parts taken from reference TRBV5-5 and TRBJ2-7, reads DAGVTQSPTHLIKTRGQQVTLRCSPISGHKSVSWYQQVLGQGPQFIFQYYEKEERGRGNFPDRFSARQFPNYSSELNVNALLLGDSALYLCASSLEGRAPSEQYFGPGTRLTVT.

This rearrangement joins TRBV19 to TRBJ2-5; no clear D. Germline V gene lookup returns CDR1 LNHDA and CDR2 SQIVND (reference sequence). This CDR3 has 15 amino acids. Trimming took off 3 bases at V and 5 bases at J, with 16 bases between the two ends. Here the CDR3 reads CASSIRQPLGETQYF. CDR3 sequence (DNA): TGTGCCAGTAGTATTCGGCAGCCGTTGGGCGAGACCCAGTACTTC.

This chain connects TRBV2 to TRBJ2-1; no firm D call. V was trimmed by 7 bases and J by 5 bases, leaving 12 bases between them. Germline V gene sequence: CDR1 SNHLY, CDR2 FYNNEI. CDR3 length: 13 amino acids. The DNA of the CDR3 is TGTGCCAGCATCGATGGTTCTGACAATGAGCAGTTCTTC. Translating it yields CASIDGSDNEQFF.

The V gene is TRBV5-1, the J gene TRBJ2-5; a possible D gene is TRBD2 (5 bases). This CDR3 has 14 amino acids. The V gene's germline CDR1 is SGHRS and CDR2 YFSETQ. V gave up 2 bases and J gave up 5 bases, with 13 bases separating them. In nucleotides, the CDR3 is TGCGCCAGCAGCTTAAATGGTCCGGGGGAGACCCAGTACTTC. This gives the protein CASSLNGPGETQYF.